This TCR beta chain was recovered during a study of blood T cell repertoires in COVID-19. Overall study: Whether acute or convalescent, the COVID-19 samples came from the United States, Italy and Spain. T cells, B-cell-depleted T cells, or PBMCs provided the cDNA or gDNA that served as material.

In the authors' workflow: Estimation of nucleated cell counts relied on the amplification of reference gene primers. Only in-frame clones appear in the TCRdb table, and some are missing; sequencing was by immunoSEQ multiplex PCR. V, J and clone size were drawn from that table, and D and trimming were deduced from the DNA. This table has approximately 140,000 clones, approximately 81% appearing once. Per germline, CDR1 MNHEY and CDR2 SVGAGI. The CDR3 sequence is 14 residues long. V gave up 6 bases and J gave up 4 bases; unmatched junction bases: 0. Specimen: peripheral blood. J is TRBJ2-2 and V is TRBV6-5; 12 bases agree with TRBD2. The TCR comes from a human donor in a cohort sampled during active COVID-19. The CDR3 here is CASRTSGGTGELFF. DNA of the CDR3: TGTGCCAGCAGGACTAGCGGGGGCACCGGGGAGCTGTTTTTT.